Below, 29 T cell receptor beta chains from the same sample are listed, as sequenced in a study of T cells after yellow fever vaccination. TCRdb fed the 5' RACE reads into MiXCR, producing one record per CDR3 protein. The sample includes tens of thousands of distinct CDR3 sequences, 7.5% to 8% of them seen just once. The sample was CD8+ T cells sorted from PBMCs, taken on the day of the yellow fever booster vaccination. These receptor sequences come from a man under 40 who received the YFV17D yellow fever vaccine.

Ten or more counts support this clonotype. V usage is TRBV12-5 and J usage is TRBJ2-3, with 7 bases lining up with TRBD1. With V trimmed by 3 bases and J by 0 bases, 9 bases remained unmatched. Germline V gene sequence: CDR1 LGHNT, CDR2 FRNRAP. The CDR3 totals 17 residues. The CDR3 DNA is TGTGCTAGTGGTTTTGGGACAGAGCAACCAAGCACAGATACGCAGTATTTT. Translating it yields CASGFGTEQPSTDTQYF.

This clonotype was seen a few times. The genes are TRBV7-9 and TRBJ1-4; D is undetermined. V lost 5 bases and J 7 bases, leaving 11 bases between the germline ends. Germline CDR1 and CDR2: SEHNR and FQNEAQ (reference sequence). This CDR3 region has 13 residues. The CDR3 sequence: CASSPSVGEKLFF. CDR3 coding DNA: TGTGCCAGCAGCCCTAGCGTAGGTGAAAAACTGTTTTTT.

There are a few counts of this clonotype. The genes are TRBV10-3 and TRBJ2-3; TRBD2 is a possible D gene (6 bases). The V end lost 6 bases, the J end lost 2 bases, and 12 bases lay between the germline ends. This CDR3 has 14 residues. Germline assignment: CDR1 ENHRY and CDR2 SYGVKD. CDR3 nucleotides: TGTGCCATCAGGAGGGACTCCAACACAGATACGCAGTATTTT. This gives the protein CAIRRDSNTDTQYF.

This clonotype was counted between two and nine times. The chain uses TRBV7-9 and TRBJ2-7, with D tentatively TRBD2 (5 bases). This CDR3 has 13 amino acids. Trimming removed 5 bases at V and 2 bases at J, with 10 bases between. Germline V gene sequence: CDR1 SEHNR, CDR2 FQNEAQ (reference sequence). The CDR3 DNA reads TGTGCCAGCAGCCCGCCGGGGACCTACGAGCAGTACTTC. This translates into CASSPPGTYEQYF. The entire variable domain, with the rest obtained from reference TRBV7-9 and TRBJ2-7, is as follows: DTGVSQNPRHKITKRGQNVTFRCDPISEHNRLYWYRQTLGQGPEFLTYFQNEAQLEKSRLLSDRFSAERPKGSFSTLEIQRTEQGDSAMYLCASSPPGTYEQYFGPGTRLTVT.

This chain joins TRBV20-1 and TRBJ2-2, with 7 bases matching TRBD2. V lost 3 bases to trimming and J lost 0 bases; unmatched junction nucleotides: 4. The CDR3 has 15 residues. The germline gives CDR1 DFQATT, CDR2 SNEGSKA (reference sequence). The CDR3 loop reads CSASRSGTNTGELFF. DNA of the CDR3: TGCAGTGCTAGTCGAAGCGGGACGAACACCGGGGAGCTGTTTTTT.

This clonotype was observed a handful of times. The chain joins TRBV7-9 to TRBJ2-1; 10 nucleotides align to TRBD2. CDR1 is SEHNR, CDR2 FQNEAQ, per germline (reference sequence). The V segment lost 5 bases and the J segment 8 bases; nucleotides outside the gene matches: 3. The CDR3 consists of 13 residues. DNA for the CDR3: TGTGCCAGCAGCACCGGGACTAGCGATGAGCAGTTCTTC. Amino acid sequence: CASSTGTSDEQFF. Full variable domain (rest looked up from reference TRBV7-9 and TRBJ2-1): DTGVSQNPRHKITKRGQNVTFRCDPISEHNRLYWYRQTLGQGPEFLTYFQNEAQLEKSRLLSDRFSAERPKGSFSTLEIQRTEQGDSAMYLCASSTGTSDEQFFGPGTRLTVL.

The rearrangement joins TRBV4-3 to TRBJ2-5; D possibly corresponds to TRBD2 (5 bases). In germline, CDR1 is LGHNA, CDR2 YSLEER. The ends were cut back, 0 bases at V and 6 bases at J, with 11 bases in the middle. The length of the CDR3 is 14 residues. The CDR3 reads CASSQDGSGQTQYF. CDR3 bases: TGCGCCAGCAGCCAAGATGGAAGCGGTCAGACCCAGTACTTC.

The V and J genes are TRBV19 and TRBJ2-7, with D perhaps given as TRBD1 or TRBD2 (5 bases each). V lost 6 bases and J lost 3, with 12 bases in between. The germline V gene encodes CDR1 LNHDA and CDR2 SQIVND (reference sequence). This CDR3 has 13 residues. CDR3 amino acids: CASSPEGSYEQYF. In nucleotides, the CDR3 is TGTGCCAGTAGCCCCGAGGGGAGCTACGAGCAGTACTTC.

The CDR3 sequence: CASLNLGTEASGELFF. CDR3 bases: TGTGCCAGCCTAAATCTCGGGACGGAGGCATCCGGGGAGCTGTTTTTT. The rearrangement links TRBV6-1 to TRBJ2-2, with D perhaps matching TRBD1 or TRBD2 (5 bases each). The V gene lost 8 bases and the J gene lost 6 bases, with 22 bases spanning the gap. CDR1 is MNHNS and CDR2 is SASEGT in the germline V gene. This CDR3 region has 16 residues.

The chain carries TRBV6-5 and TRBJ2-5; 11 nucleotides agree with TRBD2. The CDR3 is 16 amino acids. Looked up from germline, CDR1 is MNHEY and CDR2 is SVGAGI. V lost 1 base, J lost 4 bases, and 5 bases stayed unmatched. CDR3 residues: CASSYYIAGGGETQYF. The CDR3 coding sequence is TGTGCCAGCAGTTACTACATAGCGGGGGGGGGAGAGACCCAGTACTTC.

The CDR3 region is CSATGESNQPQHF. For the CDR3, the DNA is TGCAGTGCGACAGGGGAATCCAATCAGCCCCAGCATTTT. The gene calls are TRBV20-1 and TRBJ1-5, with 8 bases aligning to TRBD1. CDR1 is DFQATT, CDR2 SNEGSKA, per germline (reference sequence). V lost 6 bases to trimming and J lost 3 bases; unmatched junction nucleotides: 4. The CDR3 loop spans 13 amino acids.

This clonotype has at least ten counts. V is TRBV5-1 and J is TRBJ2-3; D is perhaps TRBD2 (6 bases). Per the germline V gene, CDR1 is SGHRS and CDR2 is YFSETQ. The CDR3 consists of 16 residues. V lost 1 base, J lost 3 bases, and 15 bases lay in between. The CDR3 DNA sequence: TGCGCCAGCAGCTTGTTGGGCGGGGACCTTACAGATACGCAGTATTTT. This translates into CASSLLGGDLTDTQYF.

This clonotype has only a few counts. The gene calls are TRBV9 and TRBJ2-3; D call uncertain. CDR3 length equals 12 residues. Germline values: CDR1 SGDLS, CDR2 YYNGEE. The V gene lost 4 bases and the J gene lost 6 bases, with 9 bases spanning the gap. The CDR3 nucleotides read TGTGCCAGCAGCACCTACCAGGATACGCAGTATTTT. This sequence encodes CASSTYQDTQYF.

J is TRBJ2-1 and V is TRBV29-1; 8 nucleotides match TRBD1. Germline V gene lookup returns CDR1 SQVTM and CDR2 ANQGSEA. The CDR3 totals 15 residues. V lost 0 bases to trimming and J lost 7 bases; unmatched junction nucleotides: 8. CDR3 bases: TGCAGCGTTGAAGATCGGAGGACAGGGAGTAATGAGCAGTTCTTC. This sequence encodes CSVEDRRTGSNEQFF.

This clonotype was counted many times. The chain couples TRBV5-1 to TRBJ1-1; D may be TRBD1 (6 bases). The ends were cut back, 0 bases at V and 4 bases at J, with 10 bases in the middle. Germline lookup yields CDR1 SGHRS and CDR2 YFSETQ. This CDR3 has 14 residues. The CDR3 protein is CASSLAGDPTEAFF. The DNA for the CDR3 is TGCGCCAGCAGCTTGGCAGGGGATCCCACTGAAGCTTTCTTT.

This clonotype was detected only a few times. This rearrangement joins TRBV6-6 to TRBJ1-5; no definite D call. Germline CDR1 is MNHNY and CDR2 is SVGAGI (reference sequence). The CDR3 consists of 11 residues. V lost 5 bases to trimming and J lost 7 bases, with 6 bases between them. CDR3 sequence: CASSVGQPQHF. Written as DNA, the CDR3 is TGTGCCAGCAGTGTTGGACAGCCCCAGCATTTT.

This clonotype was found many times. The CDR3 nucleotides read TGCAGTGCTTTCAACCCAGGGGGCCTCTATGGCTACACCTTC. It encodes CSAFNPGGLYGYTF. J is TRBJ1-2 and V is TRBV20-1; 8 bases agree with TRBD1. V dropped 5 bases and J dropped 4; count of bases not matched to a gene: 9. From germline, CDR1 is DFQATT and CDR2 SNEGSKA (reference sequence). The CDR3 covers 14 residues.

This chain connects TRBV9 to TRBJ2-7; D remains ambiguous. In germline, CDR1 is SGDLS, CDR2 YYNGEE. This CDR3 has 14 residues. The V end lost 0 bases, the J end lost 4 bases, and 11 bases lay between the germline ends. DNA of the CDR3: TGTGCCAGCAGCGTAGTCCGTAGTCTGTACGAGCAGTACTTC. Translated: CASSVVRSLYEQYF.

In this sample, this clonotype turned up a few times. The chain carries TRBV30 and TRBJ2-7, with D perhaps matching TRBD2 (5 bases). With 4 bases removed from V and 0 bases from J, the gap between germline ends came to 10 bases. This CDR3 contains 13 residues. Looked up from germline, CDR1 is GTSNPN and CDR2 is SVGIG (reference sequence). The CDR3 region is CAWKIGSSYEQYF. The CDR3, as DNA: TGTGCCTGGAAGATAGGGAGCTCCTACGAGCAGTACTTC. The full variable domain, completed using reference TRBV30 and TRBJ2-7, is SQTIHQWPATLVQPVGSPLSLECTVEGTSNPNLYWYRQAAGRGLQLLFYSVGIGQISSEVPQNLSASRPQDRQFILSSKKLLLSDSGFYLCAWKIGSSYEQYFGPGTRLTVT.

This clonotype was seen a handful of times. The chain combines TRBV4-1 with TRBJ1-2; D gene ambiguous. Germline-derived CDR1 and CDR2 are MGHRA and YSYEKL. V was trimmed by 4 bases and J by 5 bases, leaving 11 bases between them. The CDR3 loop spans 13 amino acids. The CDR3 DNA reads TGCGCCAGCAGCCCCCGGACGGGTTATGGCTACACCTTC. It is translated as CASSPRTGYGYTF.

The gene calls are TRBV5-1 and TRBJ2-1; 11 nucleotides agree with TRBD2. J gave up 0 bases and V 6 bases, and 5 bases lay outside the gene matches. The CDR3 loop spans 16 amino acids. Germline lookup yields CDR1 SGHRS and CDR2 YFSETQ. The CDR3 DNA reads TGCGCCAGCAATAGACTAGCGGGACTCTCCTACAATGAGCAGTTCTTC. This gives the protein CASNRLAGLSYNEQFF.

The rearrangement joins TRBV20-1 to TRBJ2-1, with no clear D. Germline lookup yields CDR1 DFQATT and CDR2 SNEGSKA (reference sequence). This CDR3 is 15 amino acids long. Trimming took off 0 bases at V and 0 bases at J, with 9 bases between the two ends. CDR3 residues: CSAREQQNSYNEQFF. The CDR3 nucleotides read TGCAGTGCTAGAGAGCAGCAGAACTCCTACAATGAGCAGTTCTTC.

There are many counts of this clonotype. The genes are TRBV28 and TRBJ2-3; 9 positions match TRBD2. The CDR3 is made up of 18 amino acids. Germline V gene sequence: CDR1 MDHEN, CDR2 SYDVKM. The V gene end was trimmed by 2 bases and the J gene end by 0 bases; junction bases not matched to a gene: 9. CDR3 protein: CASSLASSREGSTDTQYF. CDR3 in DNA: TGTGCCAGCAGTTTAGCTAGTTCGCGGGAGGGTAGCACAGATACGCAGTATTTT.

The chain joins TRBV25-1 to TRBJ2-3, with 10 bases fitting TRBD2. Germline V gene data show CDR1 as MGHDK and CDR2 as SYGVNS. The CDR3 loop spans 19 amino acids. J gave up 0 bases and V 1 base, and 10 bases lay outside the gene matches. The chain's CDR3 is CASSEFWTSGAPSTDTQYF. CDR3 in DNA: TGTGCCAGCAGTGAATTCTGGACTAGCGGAGCCCCTAGCACAGATACGCAGTATTTT. The full variable domain, completed using reference TRBV25-1 and TRBJ2-3, is EADIYQTPRYLVIGTGKKITLECSQTMGHDKMYWYQQDPGMELHLIHYSYGVNSTEKGDLSSESTVSRIRTEHFPLTLESARPSHTSQYLCASSEFWTSGAPSTDTQYFGPGTRLTVL.

The gene calls are TRBV2 and TRBJ2-2; D remains ambiguous. CDR3 length equals 15 residues. V gave up 6 bases and J gave up 6 bases, with 17 bases separating them. Germline V gives CDR1 SNHLY, CDR2 FYNNEI. Here the CDR3 reads CASSDPTRLPGELFF. The CDR3, as DNA: TGTGCCAGCAGCGACCCGACCCGCCTCCCCGGGGAGCTGTTTTTT. The entire variable domain, with the rest obtained from reference TRBV2 and TRBJ2-2, is as follows: EPEVTQTPSHQVTQMGQEVILRCVPISNHLYFYWYRQILGQKVEFLVSFYNNEISEKSEIFDDQFSVERPDGSNFTLKIRSTKLEDSAMYFCASSDPTRLPGELFFGEGSRLTVL.

There are a few counts of this clonotype. The V and J genes are TRBV6-5 and TRBJ2-7, with TRBD2 identical over 9 bases. This CDR3 is built from 16 residues. V dropped 6 bases and J dropped 7; count of bases not matched to a gene: 16. Germline V CDR1 and CDR2: MNHEY, SVGAGI. This CDR3 reads CASRLRLMAGGPEQYF. CDR3 DNA: TGTGCCAGCAGACTACGGTTGATGGCGGGAGGGCCTGAGCAGTACTTC.

This clonotype was detected many times. The chain recombines TRBV2 with TRBJ2-7; 7 nucleotides match TRBD2. V dropped 10 bases and J dropped 2; count of bases not matched to a gene: 8. The CDR3 is 13 residues long. Per the germline V gene, CDR1 is SNHLY and CDR2 is FYNNEI. The CDR3 loop is CATQEAGTYEQYF. Written as DNA, the CDR3 is TGTGCCACCCAAGAAGCGGGAACCTACGAGCAGTACTTC.

This clonotype was seen more than once but under ten times. The rearrangement links TRBV12-3 or TRBV12-4 to TRBJ2-2, with TRBD1 matching 7 bases. The V and J ends lost 3 bases and 6 bases, in that order; junction bases with no gene match: 4. The CDR3 length is 14 residues. In DNA, the CDR3 is TGTGCCAGCAGTTTCGACAGGGCATCCGGGGAGCTGTTTTTT. Translation: CASSFDRASGELFF.

The chain has TRBV5-4 and TRBJ2-1; D not resolved. This CDR3 spans 12 amino acids. CDR1 is SGHNT, CDR2 YYREEE, per germline (reference sequence). Trimming pared 2 bases from V and 9 bases from J, leaving 9 bases between. The CDR3 here is CASSLNRLEQFF. The CDR3 nucleotides read TGTGCCAGCAGCTTAAACCGGCTTGAGCAGTTCTTC.